This T cell receptor (beta chain) was found in a study of OX40 agonist ivuxolimab in advanced cancers. Trimming cost V 4 bases and J 4 bases, with 10 bases left between them. Germline-derived CDR1 and CDR2 are MGHRA and YSYEKL. This CDR3 has 13 amino acids. Method: immunoSEQ multiplex PCR; TCRdb's copy keeps in-frame clones and lacks some. The sample shows roughly 91,000 clones, about 90% of them seen only once. A remark on this clone: Other nucleotide sequences in the sample specify the same CDR3.

The TCR comes from an adult with an advanced solid tumor such as melanoma, head and neck, liver or kidney cancer. This chain connects TRBV4-1 to TRBJ1-1, with a tentative D call TRBD1 (5 bases). This specimen consisted of CD4+ or CD8+ T cells sorted from blood, obtained in a trial of the OX40 agonist ivuxolimab. The CDR3 nucleotides read TGCGCCAGCAGCCTACTTAGGGGCACTGAAGCTTTCTTT. Residues: CASSLLRGTEAFF.